This T cell receptor beta chain was sequenced in a study of OX40 agonist ivuxolimab in advanced cancers. Study background: The patients' treatment was ivuxolimab, an agonistic anti-OX40 (CD134) antibody. Study outcomes and limitations: Within 6 weeks, CD4+ and CD8+ blood T cells expanded clonally at 0.1 to 3.0 mg/kg.

For this clone: Its target is unknown.

Patients with a history of autoimmune disease or on systemic immunosuppression were excluded. The CDR3 spans 13 residues. Germline-derived CDR1 and CDR2 are MNHEY and SVGAGI. V was shortened by 5 bases and J by 6 bases, with 13 bases between the two germline ends. Generated by immunoSEQ multiplex PCR, the TCRdb table keeps only in-frame clones and is missing some. The sample has about 66,000 clones, around 90% seen once. V usage is TRBV6-5 and J usage is TRBJ1-2; D gene unclear. The sample here was CD4+ or CD8+ T cells sorted from blood, taken in a trial of the OX40 agonist ivuxolimab. The receptor comes from an adult with an advanced solid tumor such as melanoma, head and neck, liver or kidney cancer. CDR3 residues: CASSRLGSDGYTF. In DNA form, the CDR3 reads TGTGCCAGCAGTAGGCTAGGGTCGGATGGCTACACCTTC.